One T cell receptor beta chain is described in this entry. As yet, its antigen is unknown. Data came from immunoSEQ multiplex PCR; TCRdb stores just in-frame clones and leaves some out. This repertoire shows roughly 40,000 clones, approximately 83% found once; its top ten account for under 25%. The data are from a study of lymphopenia after photon versus proton radiotherapy. Trimming stripped 5 bases from V and 9 bases from J, with 14 bases between. The germline gives CDR1 SQVTM, CDR2 ANQGSEA. The CDR3 is made up of 13 amino acids. Overall study findings and caveats: Only patients who died were analyzed for survival; proton advantage is unproven. Photon-treated patients lost naive T cells and TCR diversity; proton-treated stayed stable.

This TCR was recovered from a woman in her sixties or seventies with pancreatic cancer. Sequencing was performed on peripheral blood, taken from a patient treated with proton-based radiotherapy. V and J are TRBV29-1 and TRBJ1-6; no reliable D call. This CDR3 reads CSVLFREGSPLHF. The CDR3 DNA follows: TGCAGCGTTCTATTTCGGGAGGGTTCACCCCTCCACTTT.